These T cell receptor beta chains were read from a single sample in a study of identical twins. TCRdb called the 5' RACE reads again in MiXCR, with one record for every CDR3 protein. Of around 1.7 million distinct CDR3 sequences listed, around 33% were seen once; the top ten hold approximately 0.25%. The sample comprised cord blood. The origin of the receptors is a newborn girl in good health. Each CDR3 is given with its conserved first and last residue. Fields, in order: V gene, clone size, D gene, J gene, CDR3 DNA, CDR3 protein. A D gene is named only where the DNA matches it firmly. Clone size appears in some rows only: once, few, many, or a class for an expanded clone.

V gene: TRBV5-1; clone size: many; D gene: NA; J gene: TRBJ2-3; CDR3 DNA: TGCGCCAGCAGCTTGGTCCGGTCTAGCACAGATACGCAGTATTTT; CDR3 protein: CASSLVRSSTDTQYF
V gene: TRBV7-9; clone size: few; D gene: TRBD1; J gene: TRBJ2-5; CDR3 DNA: TGTGCCAGCAGCTTCGGGACAGGAATTCAAGAGACCCAGTACTTC; CDR3 protein: CASSFGTGIQETQYF
V gene: TRBV20-1; clone size: NA; D gene: NA; J gene: TRBJ2-1; CDR3 DNA: TGCAGTGCTTACCTCCGGGACCACTACAATGAGCAGTTCTTC; CDR3 protein: CSAYLRDHYNEQFF
V gene: TRBV11-2; clone size: few; D gene: NA; J gene: TRBJ2-3; CDR3 DNA: TGTGCCAGCAGCTTAGTAGGGGTTCGCGCAGATACGCAGTATTTT; CDR3 protein: CASSLVGVRADTQYF
V gene: TRBV6-2/TRBV6-3; clone size: few; D gene: NA; J gene: TRBJ2-3; CDR3 DNA: TGTGCCAGCAGTTTCCGACCCCGGAGAGGAACAGATACGCAGTATTTT; CDR3 protein: CASSFRPRRGTDTQYF
V gene: TRBV20-1; clone size: few; D gene: TRBD2; J gene: TRBJ2-7; CDR3 DNA: TGCAGTGCTACACCTAGCGGGAGGGCCTACGAGCAGTACTTC; CDR3 protein: CSATPSGRAYEQYF
V gene: TRBV12-5; clone size: NA; D gene: NA; J gene: TRBJ1-1; CDR3 DNA: TGTGCTAGTAGAAGTATAGGGAACACTGAAGCTTTCTTT; CDR3 protein: CASRSIGNTEAFF
V gene: TRBV18; clone size: NA; D gene: TRBD1; J gene: TRBJ1-2; CDR3 DNA: TGTGCCAGCTCACACACAGGGGACAGTAACTATGGCTACACCTTC; CDR3 protein: CASSHTGDSNYGYTF
V gene: TRBV21-1; clone size: NA; D gene: NA; J gene: TRBJ2-7; CDR3 DNA: TGTGCCAGCCTGGGGGGCAACAGCTCCTACAATGAGCAGTACTTC; CDR3 protein: CASLGGNSSYNEQYF
V gene: TRBV12-3/TRBV12-4; clone size: few; D gene: TRBD2; J gene: TRBJ2-7; CDR3 DNA: TGTGCCAGCAGTGTTAGCGGGGCTACCTACAATGAGCAGTACTTC; CDR3 protein: CASSVSGATYNEQYF
V gene: TRBV6-5; clone size: NA; D gene: TRBD1; J gene: TRBJ1-2; CDR3 DNA: TGTGCCAGCAGTTACACCAGGACAGGGTCGCGATCAGAAGCTAACTATGGCTACACCTTC; CDR3 protein: CASSYTRTGSRSEANYGYTF
V gene: TRBV10-3; clone size: NA; D gene: NA; J gene: TRBJ2-1; CDR3 DNA: TGTGCCAGCAGGAAAATAGCTATATACAATGAGCAGTTCTTC; CDR3 protein: CASRKIAIYNEQFF
V gene: TRBV20-1; clone size: NA; D gene: NA; J gene: TRBJ1-2; CDR3 DNA: TGCAGTGCTAGTCAGCAGGGGTATGGCTACACCTTC; CDR3 protein: CSASQQGYGYTF
V gene: TRBV25-1; clone size: few; D gene: TRBD1; J gene: TRBJ1-5; CDR3 DNA: TGTGCCAGCAGTGATTCATACTTCGACAGGGGCAATCAGCCCCAGCATTTT; CDR3 protein: CASSDSYFDRGNQPQHF
V gene: TRBV2; clone size: NA; D gene: NA; J gene: TRBJ2-5; CDR3 DNA: TGTGCCAGCAGCCCTGTGGCGGAAGAGACCCAGTACTTC; CDR3 protein: CASSPVAEETQYF
V gene: TRBV25-1; clone size: few; D gene: NA; J gene: TRBJ1-4; CDR3 DNA: TGTGCCAGCAGTGAATCCTCGGGACGATCCGGGGAAAAACTGTTTTTT; CDR3 protein: CASSESSGRSGEKLFF